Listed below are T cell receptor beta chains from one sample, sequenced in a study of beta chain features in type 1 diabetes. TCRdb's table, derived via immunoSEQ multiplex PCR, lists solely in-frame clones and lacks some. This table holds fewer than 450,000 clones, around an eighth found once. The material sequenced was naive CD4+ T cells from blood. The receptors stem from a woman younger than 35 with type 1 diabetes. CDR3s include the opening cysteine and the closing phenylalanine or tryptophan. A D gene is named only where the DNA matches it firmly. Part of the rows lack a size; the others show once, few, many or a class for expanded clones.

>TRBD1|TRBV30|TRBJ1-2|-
CAWTTGDYYGYTF
TGTGCCTGGACCACAGGGGACTACTATGGCTACACCTTC
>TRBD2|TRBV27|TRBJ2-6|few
CASSPFSGGVAGANVLTF
TGTGCCAGCAGTCCCTTCAGCGGGGGGGTGGCTGGGGCCAACGTCCTGACTTTC
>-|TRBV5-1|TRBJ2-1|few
CASSLVSREQFF
TGCGCCAGCAGCTTGGTTTCGAGGGAGCAGTTCTTC
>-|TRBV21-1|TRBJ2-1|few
CASSKAGEGYNEQFF
TGTGCCAGCAGCAAAGCGGGGGAGGGTTACAATGAGCAGTTCTTC
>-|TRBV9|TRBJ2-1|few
CASSGPPNRERNEQFF
TGTGCCAGCAGTGGACCGCCCAACAGGGAAAGGAATGAGCAGTTCTTC
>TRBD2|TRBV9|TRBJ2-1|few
CASSVGSAGGPHNEQFF
TGTGCCAGCAGCGTAGGGTCTGCGGGAGGGCCCCACAATGAGCAGTTCTTC
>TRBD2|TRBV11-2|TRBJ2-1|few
CASSFGGEGRWFF
TGTGCCAGCAGCTTCGGAGGGGAGGGCCGATGGTTCTTC
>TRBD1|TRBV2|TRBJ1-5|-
CASSLTTTGGNQPQHF
TGTGCCAGCAGCCTCACTACAACAGGGGGCAATCAGCCCCAGCATTTT
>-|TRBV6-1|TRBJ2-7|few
CASSAPTTTRPYEQYF
TGTGCCAGCAGTGCGCCGACTACCACTAGACCCTACGAGCAGTACTTC
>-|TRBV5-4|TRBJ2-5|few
CASSSLATQETQYF
TGTGCCAGCAGCTCTCTAGCGACCCAAGAGACCCAGTACTTC
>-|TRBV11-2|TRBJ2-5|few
CASSGRQETQYF
TGTGCCAGCAGCGGCCGACAAGAGACCCAGTACTTC
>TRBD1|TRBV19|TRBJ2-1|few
CASSTDWGQGTYNEQFF
TGTGCCAGTAGTACCGACTGGGGACAGGGGACCTACAATGAGCAGTTCTTC
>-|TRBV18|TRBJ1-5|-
CASSPGEEQPQHF
TGTGCCAGCTCACCAGGGGAGGAACAGCCCCAGCATTTT
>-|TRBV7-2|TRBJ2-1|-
CASSLGSVPYNEQFF
TGTGCCAGCAGCTTAGGCTCGGTCCCTTACAATGAGCAGTTCTTC
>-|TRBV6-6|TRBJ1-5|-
CASSPPSGFYQPQHF
TGTGCCAGCAGCCCCCCCTCGGGATTTTATCAGCCCCAGCATTTT
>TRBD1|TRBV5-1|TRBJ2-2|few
CASSLRDRGGTGELFF
TGCGCCAGCAGCTTGCGGGACAGGGGCGGCACCGGGGAGCTGTTTTTT
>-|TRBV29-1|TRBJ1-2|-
CSVEDQRYGYTF
TGCAGCGTTGAAGATCAGCGCTATGGCTACACCTTC
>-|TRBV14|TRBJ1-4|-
CASSQDSREGGSTNEKLFF
TGTGCCAGCAGCCAAGATTCGAGAGAGGGAGGATCGACTAATGAAAAACTGTTTTTT
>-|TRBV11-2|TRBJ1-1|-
CASSLDLRGEAFF
TGTGCCAGCAGCTTGGATTTGCGGGGTGAAGCTTTCTTT
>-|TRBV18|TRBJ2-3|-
CASSATDTQYF
TGTGCCAGCTCGGCCACAGATACGCAGTATTTT
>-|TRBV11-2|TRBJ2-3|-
CASSLSSTDTQYF
TGTGCCAGCAGCTTATCGTCCACAGATACGCAGTATTTT
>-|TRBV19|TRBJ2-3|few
CASIQRGGGTDTQYF
TGTGCCAGTATCCAACGTGGCGGCGGCACAGATACGCAGTATTTT
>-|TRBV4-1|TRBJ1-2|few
CASSPINPAPGDYGYTF
TGCGCCAGCAGCCCCATCAATCCTGCCCCGGGGGACTATGGCTACACCTTC
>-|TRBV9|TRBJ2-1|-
CASSPRGYNEQFF
TGTGCCAGCAGCCCAAGGGGTTACAATGAGCAGTTCTTC
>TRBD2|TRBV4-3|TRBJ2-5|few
CASSQASGSPGRQETQYF
TGCGCCAGCAGCCAAGCTAGCGGGAGTCCCGGAAGACAAGAGACCCAGTACTTC
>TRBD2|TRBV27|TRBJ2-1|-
CASRIAGTGENEQFF
TGTGCCAGCAGGATAGCGGGTACTGGTGAGAATGAGCAGTTCTTC
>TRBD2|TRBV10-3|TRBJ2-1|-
CAISDLAANEQFF
TGTGCCATCAGTGATCTAGCGGCAAATGAGCAGTTCTTC
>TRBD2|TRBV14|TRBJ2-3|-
CASSQDTPGGLAGADTQYF
TGTGCCAGCAGCCAAGATACCCCCGGTGGACTAGCCGGGGCAGATACGCAGTATTTT
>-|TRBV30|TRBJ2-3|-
CAWNTGSTDTQYF
TGTGCCTGGAATACGGGGAGCACAGATACGCAGTATTTT
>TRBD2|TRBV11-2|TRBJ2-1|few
CASNRLAGGPVEQFF
TGTGCCAGCAACCGACTAGCGGGAGGGCCGGTTGAGCAGTTCTTC
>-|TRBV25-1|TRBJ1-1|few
CASSESAGRGTEAFF
TGTGCCAGCAGTGAATCGGCAGGCCGGGGGACTGAAGCTTTCTTT
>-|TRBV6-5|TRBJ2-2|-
CASSLRTENTGELFF
TGTGCCAGCAGTCTCCGGACAGAGAACACCGGGGAGCTGTTTTTT
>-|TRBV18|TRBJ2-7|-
CASSPYPRGEQYF
TGTGCCAGCTCACCATACCCCCGAGGGGAGCAGTACTTC
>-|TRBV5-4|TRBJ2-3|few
CASSLSLIGADTQYF
TGTGCCAGCAGCTTGAGTTTAATCGGGGCAGATACGCAGTATTTT
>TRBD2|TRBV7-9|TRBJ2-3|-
CASSALAAPGDTQYF
TGTGCCAGCAGCGCACTAGCGGCGCCAGGGGATACGCAGTATTTT
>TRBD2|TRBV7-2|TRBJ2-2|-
CASSYRAGANTGELFF
TGTGCCAGCAGCTACAGAGCGGGGGCGAACACCGGGGAGCTGTTTTTT
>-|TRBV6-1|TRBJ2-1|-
CASSDHRYRDYNEQFF
TGTGCCAGCAGTGACCATAGATATCGGGACTACAATGAGCAGTTCTTC
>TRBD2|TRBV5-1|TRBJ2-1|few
CASSSGLAGLNEQFF
TGCGCCAGCAGCTCCGGACTAGCGGGGCTCAATGAGCAGTTCTTC
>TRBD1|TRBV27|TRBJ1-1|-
CASRLTGGGSAFF
TGTGCCAGCAGACTGACAGGGGGCGGGTCGGCTTTCTTT
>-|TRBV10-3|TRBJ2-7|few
CAIRLNGKYEQYF
TGTGCCATCAGACTAAACGGGAAATACGAGCAGTACTTC
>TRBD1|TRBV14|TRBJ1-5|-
CASSRSIDRVKNQPQHF
TGTGCCAGCAGTCGGTCAATTGACAGGGTAAAAAATCAGCCCCAGCATTTT
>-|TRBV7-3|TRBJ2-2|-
CASSFLRSDTGELFF
TGTGCCAGCAGCTTCCTACGTTCGGACACCGGGGAGCTGTTTTTT
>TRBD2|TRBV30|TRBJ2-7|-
CAWSGRLAGAYEQYF
TGTGCCTGGAGTGGACGGTTAGCGGGAGCTTACGAGCAGTACTTC
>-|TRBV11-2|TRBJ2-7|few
CASSLIGTTDRAYEQYF
TGTGCCAGCAGCTTAATTGGTACGACGGACAGAGCCTACGAGCAGTACTTC
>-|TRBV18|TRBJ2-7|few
CASSQLTSLSEQYF
TGTGCCAGCTCTCAGCTGACTAGTTTGTCCGAGCAGTACTTC
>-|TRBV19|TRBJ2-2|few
CASSIEGAGIRTGELFF
TGTGCCAGTAGTATAGAGGGCGCAGGGATCCGCACCGGGGAGCTGTTTTTT
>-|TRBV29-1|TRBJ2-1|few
CSAHRENEQFF
TGCAGCGCCCACAGGGAAAATGAGCAGTTCTTC